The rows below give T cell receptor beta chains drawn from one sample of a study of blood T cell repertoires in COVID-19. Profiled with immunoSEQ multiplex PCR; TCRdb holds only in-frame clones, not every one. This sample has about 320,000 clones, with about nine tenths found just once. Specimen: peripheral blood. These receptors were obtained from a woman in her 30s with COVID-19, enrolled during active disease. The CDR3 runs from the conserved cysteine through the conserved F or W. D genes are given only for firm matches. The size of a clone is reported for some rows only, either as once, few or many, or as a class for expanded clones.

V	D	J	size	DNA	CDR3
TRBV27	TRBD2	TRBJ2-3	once	TGTGCCAGCAGTTCCGGGACTAGCGGGGGGCCCACGCAGTATTTT	CASSSGTSGGPTQYF
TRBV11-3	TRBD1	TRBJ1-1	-	TGTGCCAGTTCACAACCGGGACAGGGAGCTTTCTTT	CASSQPGQGAFF
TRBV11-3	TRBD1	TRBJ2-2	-	TGTGCCAGCAGCCAGACAGGGGGCCCGAACACCGGGGAGCTGTTTTTT	CASSQTGGPNTGELFF
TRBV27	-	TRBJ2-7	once	TGTGCCAGCAGTTTAGCGGACAGCAGTTCCTACGAGCAGTACTTC	CASSLADSSSYEQYF
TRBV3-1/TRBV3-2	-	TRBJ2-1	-	TGTGCCAGCAGCCTCACTAATGAGCAGTTCTTC	CASSLTNEQFF
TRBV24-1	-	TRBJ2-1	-	TGTGCCACCACAGGATCCTACAATGAGCAGTTCTTC	CATTGSYNEQFF
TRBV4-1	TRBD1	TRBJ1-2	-	TGCGCCAGCAGCCAAGAAATAACAGGGGGCAATATCTATGGCTACACCTTC	CASSQEITGGNIYGYTF
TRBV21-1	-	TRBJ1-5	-	TGTGCCAGCAGCAAAGCGCACAGGGGCAATCAGCCCCAGCATTTT	CASSKAHRGNQPQHF
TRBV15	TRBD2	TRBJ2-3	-	TGTGCCACCAGCAGGGGAGGGTGGGGCACAGATACGCAGTATTTT	CATSRGGWGTDTQYF
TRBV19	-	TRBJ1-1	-	TGTGCCAGTAGTATAGGGACAGCCGGGATCGTCTATTACACTGAAGCTTTCTTT	CASSIGTAGIVYYTEAFF
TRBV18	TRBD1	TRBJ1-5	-	TGTGCCAGCTCACCCGGACAGGATCAAGAGCCCCAGCATTTT	CASSPGQDQEPQHF
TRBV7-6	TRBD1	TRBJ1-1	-	TGTGCCAGCAGCTTAGCTGCGGGTAGCAGGGGGCGGACTGAAGCTTTCTTT	CASSLAAGSRGRTEAFF
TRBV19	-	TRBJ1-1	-	TGTGCCAGTAGTCACCAGCCCAGGGTCATGAACACTGAAGCTTTCTTT	CASSHQPRVMNTEAFF
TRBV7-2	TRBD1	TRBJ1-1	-	TGTGCCAGCAGCTCCCTGGACAGGGCAAACACTGAAGCTTTCTTT	CASSSLDRANTEAFF
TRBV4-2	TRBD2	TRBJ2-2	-	TGTGCCAGCAGCCAAGAGGGGGGGGTTACCGGGGAGCTGTTTTTT	CASSQEGGVTGELFF
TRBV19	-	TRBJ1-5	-	TGTGCCAGTAGTAGGGGGGGTTATCAGCCCCAGCATTTT	CASSRGGYQPQHF
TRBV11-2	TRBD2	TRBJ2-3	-	TGTGCCAGCAGCTCGGGACTAGCGGGAGCCCTGAGCACAGATACGCAGTATTTT	CASSSGLAGALSTDTQYF
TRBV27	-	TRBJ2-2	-	TGTGCCAGCAGTTTTAACAGGGTGACCGGGGAGCTGTTTTTT	CASSFNRVTGELFF
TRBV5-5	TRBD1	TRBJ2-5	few	TGTGCCAGCAGCCCCGGGACAGAAGAGACCCAGTACTTC	CASSPGTEETQYF
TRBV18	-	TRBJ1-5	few	TGTGCCAGCTCAATCGGGGTTGACCAGCCCCAGCATTTT	CASSIGVDQPQHF
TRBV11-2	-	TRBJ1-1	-	TGTGCCAGCAGTCCTACAGGGCCTGAAGCTTTCTTT	CASSPTGPEAFF
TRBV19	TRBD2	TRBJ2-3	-	TGTGCCAGTACCCCGAGCGGGGGGCCGCCAGATACGCAGTATTTT	CASTPSGGPPDTQYF
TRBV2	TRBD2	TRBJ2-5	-	TGTGCCAGCAGCAGACCCCTGACTAGCGAGACCCAGTACTTC	CASSRPLTSETQYF
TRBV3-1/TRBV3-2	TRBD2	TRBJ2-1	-	TGTGCCAGCAGCCAAGCCGGGTTCAATGGGTTAGCGGGCCCCCTAAAGCAGTTCTTC	CASSQAGFNGLAGPLKQFF
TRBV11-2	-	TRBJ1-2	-	TGTGCCAGCAGCCCTCGGGAAGGACGGGGCTACACCTTC	CASSPREGRGYTF
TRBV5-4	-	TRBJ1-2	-	TGTGCCAGCAGCCTCCTAGCTGGTTCTGGCTACACCTTC	CASSLLAGSGYTF
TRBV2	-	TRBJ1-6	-	TGTGCCAGCATATATCGAGAACTGAATTCACCCCTCCACTTT	CASIYRELNSPLHF
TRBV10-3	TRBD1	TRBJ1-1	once	TGTGCCACCCGTACCTCTCAGGGGACAGGGGGGAACACTGAAGCTTTCTTT	CATRTSQGTGGNTEAFF